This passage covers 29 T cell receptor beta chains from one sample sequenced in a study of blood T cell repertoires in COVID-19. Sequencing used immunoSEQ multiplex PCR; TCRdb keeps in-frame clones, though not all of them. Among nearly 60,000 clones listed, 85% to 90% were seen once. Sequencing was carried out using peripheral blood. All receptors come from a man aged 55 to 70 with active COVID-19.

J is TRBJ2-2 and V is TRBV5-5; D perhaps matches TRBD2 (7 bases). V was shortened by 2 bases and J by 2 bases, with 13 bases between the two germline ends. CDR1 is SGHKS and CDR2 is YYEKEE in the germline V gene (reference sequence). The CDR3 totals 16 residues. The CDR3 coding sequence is TGTGCCAGCAGCTTAGTGGCGGGGGCCAACACCGGGGAGCTGTTTTTT. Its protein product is CASSLVAGANTGELFF.

The CDR3 loop reads CATNSGDYYEQYF. CDR3 sequence (DNA): TGTGCCACCAATAGCGGGGATTACTACGAGCAGTACTTC. The chain recombines TRBV28 with TRBJ2-7; 8 bases are shared with TRBD2. This CDR3 is 13 amino acids long. After removal of 10 bases from V and 3 bases from J, the junction contained 8 bases not matched to a gene. CDR1 MDHEN and CDR2 SYDVKM come from the germline V gene.

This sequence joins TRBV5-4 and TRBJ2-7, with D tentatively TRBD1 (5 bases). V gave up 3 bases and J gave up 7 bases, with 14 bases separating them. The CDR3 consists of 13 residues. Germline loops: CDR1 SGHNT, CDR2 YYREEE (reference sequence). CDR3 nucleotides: TGTGCCAGCAGCTCGCCGCGGTCAGGGGAGCAGTACTTC. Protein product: CASSSPRSGEQYF. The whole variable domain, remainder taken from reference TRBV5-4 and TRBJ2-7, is ETGVTQSPTHLIKTRGQQVTLRCSSQSGHNTVSWYQQALGQGPQFIFQYYREEENGRGNFPPRFSGLQFPNYSSELNVNALELDDSALYLCASSSPRSGEQYFGPGTRLTVT.

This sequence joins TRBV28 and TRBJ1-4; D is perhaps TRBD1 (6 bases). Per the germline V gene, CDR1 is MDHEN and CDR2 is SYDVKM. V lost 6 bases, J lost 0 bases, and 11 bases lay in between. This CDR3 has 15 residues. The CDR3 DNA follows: TGTGCCAGCAGCCTACAGGGTGCAACTAATGAAAAACTGTTTTTT. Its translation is CASSLQGATNEKLFF.

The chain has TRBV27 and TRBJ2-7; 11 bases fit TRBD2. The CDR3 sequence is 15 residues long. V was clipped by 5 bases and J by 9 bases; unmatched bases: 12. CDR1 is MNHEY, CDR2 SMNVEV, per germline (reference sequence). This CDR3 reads CASSPTGLAEFGQYF. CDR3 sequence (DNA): TGTGCCAGCAGTCCCACGGGACTAGCGGAGTTCGGGCAGTACTTC.

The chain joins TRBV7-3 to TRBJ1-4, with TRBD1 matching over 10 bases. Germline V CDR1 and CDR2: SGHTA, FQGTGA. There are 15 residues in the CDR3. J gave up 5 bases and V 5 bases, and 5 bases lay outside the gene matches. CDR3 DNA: TGTGCCAGCAGCCAGACAGGGGGCGCGAATGAAAAACTGTTTTTT. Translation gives CASSQTGGANEKLFF.

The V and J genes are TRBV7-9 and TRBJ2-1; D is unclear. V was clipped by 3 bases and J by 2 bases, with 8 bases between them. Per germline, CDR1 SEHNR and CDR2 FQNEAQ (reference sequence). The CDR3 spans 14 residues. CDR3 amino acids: CASSFPNAYNEQFF. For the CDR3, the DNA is TGTGCCAGCAGCTTTCCTAACGCCTACAATGAGCAGTTCTTC.

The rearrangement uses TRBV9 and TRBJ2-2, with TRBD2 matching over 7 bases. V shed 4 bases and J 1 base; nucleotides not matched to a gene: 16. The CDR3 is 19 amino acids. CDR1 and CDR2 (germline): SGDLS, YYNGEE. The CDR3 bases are TGTGCCAGCAGCCCCATTCCGGGGGGTTCCTACGGGAACACCGGGGAGCTGTTTTTT. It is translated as CASSPIPGGSYGNTGELFF.

Here the CDR3 reads CASAHKRQLNTEAFF. CDR3 in DNA: TGTGCCAGCGCTCACAAGCGGCAGCTGAACACTGAAGCTTTCTTT. V usage is TRBV19 and J usage is TRBJ1-1; D gene uncertain. Germline-derived CDR1 and CDR2 are LNHDA and SQIVND (reference sequence). The V and J ends lost 9 bases and 0 bases respectively, with 17 bases between them. This CDR3 contains 15 residues.

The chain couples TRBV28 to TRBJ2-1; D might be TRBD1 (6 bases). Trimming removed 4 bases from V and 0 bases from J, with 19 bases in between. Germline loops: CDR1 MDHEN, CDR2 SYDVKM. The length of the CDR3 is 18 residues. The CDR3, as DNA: TGTGCCAGCAGTTCATCCTTCTTACAGGGAAGCTCCTACAATGAGCAGTTCTTC. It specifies CASSSSFLQGSSYNEQFF.

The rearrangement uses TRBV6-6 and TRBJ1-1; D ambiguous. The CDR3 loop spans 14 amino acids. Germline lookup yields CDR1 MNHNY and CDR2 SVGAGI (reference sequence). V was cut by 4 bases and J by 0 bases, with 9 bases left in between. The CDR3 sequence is CASSFGSMNTEAFF. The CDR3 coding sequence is TGTGCCAGCAGTTTCGGGAGTATGAACACTGAAGCTTTCTTT.

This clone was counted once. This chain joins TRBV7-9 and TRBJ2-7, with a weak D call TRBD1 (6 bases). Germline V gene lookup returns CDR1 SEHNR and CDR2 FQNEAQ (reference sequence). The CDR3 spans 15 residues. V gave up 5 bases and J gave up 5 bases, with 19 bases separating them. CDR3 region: CASSTPGTLAHEQYF. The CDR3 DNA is TGTGCCAGCAGCACCCCCGGGACACTGGCCCACGAGCAGTACTTC.

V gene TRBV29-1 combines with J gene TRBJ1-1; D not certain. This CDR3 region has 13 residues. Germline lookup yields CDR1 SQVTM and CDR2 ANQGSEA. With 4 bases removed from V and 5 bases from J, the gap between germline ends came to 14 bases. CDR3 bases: TGCAGCGTTGTCAGGCCATTAAGGACTGAAGCTTTCTTT. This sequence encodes CSVVRPLRTEAFF.

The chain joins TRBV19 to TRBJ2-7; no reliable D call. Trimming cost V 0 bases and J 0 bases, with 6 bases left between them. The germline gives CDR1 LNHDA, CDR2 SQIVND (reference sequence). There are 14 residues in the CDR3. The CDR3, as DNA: TGTGCCAGTAGTATAGACGGAGCCTCCTACGAGCAGTACTTC. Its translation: CASSIDGASYEQYF.

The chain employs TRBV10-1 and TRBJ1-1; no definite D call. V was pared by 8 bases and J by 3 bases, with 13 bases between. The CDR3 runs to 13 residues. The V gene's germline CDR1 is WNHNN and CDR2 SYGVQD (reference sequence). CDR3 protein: CASQRDGDTEAFF. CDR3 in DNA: TGCGCCAGCCAAAGAGACGGGGACACTGAAGCTTTCTTT.

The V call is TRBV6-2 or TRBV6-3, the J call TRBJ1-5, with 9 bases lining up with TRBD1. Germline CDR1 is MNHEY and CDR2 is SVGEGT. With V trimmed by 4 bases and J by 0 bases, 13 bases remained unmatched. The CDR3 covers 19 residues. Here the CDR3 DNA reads TGTGCCAGCAGTTGGGACAGGGATCGACAGAGCTCTAGCAATCAGCCCCAGCATTTT. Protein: CASSWDRDRQSSSNQPQHF.

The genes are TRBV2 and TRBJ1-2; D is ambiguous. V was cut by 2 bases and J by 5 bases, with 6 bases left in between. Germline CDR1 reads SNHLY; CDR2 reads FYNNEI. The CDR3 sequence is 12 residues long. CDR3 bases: TGTGCCAGCAGTGAATCGGGGTATGGCTACACCTTC. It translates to CASSESGYGYTF.

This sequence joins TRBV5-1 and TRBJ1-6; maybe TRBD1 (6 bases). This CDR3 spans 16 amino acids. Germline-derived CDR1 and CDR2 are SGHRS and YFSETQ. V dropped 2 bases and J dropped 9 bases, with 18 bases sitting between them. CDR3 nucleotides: TGCGCCAGCAGCTTCCAAGGGGGAGGGTACGGTTCACCCCTCCACTTT. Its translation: CASSFQGGGYGSPLHF.

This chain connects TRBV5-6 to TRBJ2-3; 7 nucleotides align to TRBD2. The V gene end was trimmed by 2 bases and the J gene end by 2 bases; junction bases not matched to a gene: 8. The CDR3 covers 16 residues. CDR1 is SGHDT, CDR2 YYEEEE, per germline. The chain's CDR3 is CASSFGGRGPTDTQYF. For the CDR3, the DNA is TGTGCCAGCAGCTTCGGGGGGAGGGGCCCCACAGATACGCAGTATTTT.

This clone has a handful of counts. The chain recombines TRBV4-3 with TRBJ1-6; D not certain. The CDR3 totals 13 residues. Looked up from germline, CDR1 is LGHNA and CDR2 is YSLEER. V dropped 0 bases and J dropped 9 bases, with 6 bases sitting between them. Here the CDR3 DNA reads TGCGCCAGCAGCCAAGAGCCGGGTTCACCCCTCCACTTT. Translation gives CASSQEPGSPLHF.

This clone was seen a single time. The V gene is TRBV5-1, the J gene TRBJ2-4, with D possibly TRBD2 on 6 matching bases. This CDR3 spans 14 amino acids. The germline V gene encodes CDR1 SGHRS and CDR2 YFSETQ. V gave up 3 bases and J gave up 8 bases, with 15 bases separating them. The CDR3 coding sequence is TGCGCCAGCAGCTCGGGACTTCTGGATGACATTCAGTACTTC. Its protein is CASSSGLLDDIQYF.

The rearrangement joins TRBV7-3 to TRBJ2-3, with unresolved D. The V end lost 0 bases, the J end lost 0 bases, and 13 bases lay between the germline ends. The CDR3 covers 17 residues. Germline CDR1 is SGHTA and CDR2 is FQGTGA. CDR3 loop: CASSLTSRATSTDTQYF. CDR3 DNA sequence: TGTGCCAGCAGCTTAACGAGTAGAGCGACTAGCACAGATACGCAGTATTTT. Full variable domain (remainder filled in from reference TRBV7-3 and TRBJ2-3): GAGVSQTPSNKVTEKGKYVELRCDPISGHTALYWYRQSLGQGPEFLIYFQGTGAADDSGLPNDRFFAVRPEGSVSTLKIQRTERGDSAVYLCASSLTSRATSTDTQYFGPGTRLTVL.

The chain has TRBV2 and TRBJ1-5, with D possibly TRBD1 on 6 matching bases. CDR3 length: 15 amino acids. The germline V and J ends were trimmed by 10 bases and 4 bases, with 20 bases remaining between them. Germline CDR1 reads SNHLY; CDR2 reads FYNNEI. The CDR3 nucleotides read TGTGCCACGGCAGGGGAGTTGCCCTCGAATCAGCCCCAGCATTTT. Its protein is CATAGELPSNQPQHF. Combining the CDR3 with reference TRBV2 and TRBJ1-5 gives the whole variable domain EPEVTQTPSHQVTQMGQEVILRCVPISNHLYFYWYRQILGQKVEFLVSFYNNEISEKSEIFDDQFSVERPDGSNFTLKIRSTKLEDSAMYFCATAGELPSNQPQHFGDGTRLSIL.

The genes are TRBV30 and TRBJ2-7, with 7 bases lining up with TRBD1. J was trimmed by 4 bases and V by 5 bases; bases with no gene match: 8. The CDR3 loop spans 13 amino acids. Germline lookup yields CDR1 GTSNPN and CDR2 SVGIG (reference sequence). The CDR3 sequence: CAWEDRVRYEQYF. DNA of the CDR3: TGTGCCTGGGAAGACAGGGTTCGGTACGAGCAGTACTTC. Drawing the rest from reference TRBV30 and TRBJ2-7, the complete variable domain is SQTIHQWPATLVQPVGSPLSLECTVEGTSNPNLYWYRQAAGRGLQLLFYSVGIGQISSEVPQNLSASRPQDRQFILSSKKLLLSDSGFYLCAWEDRVRYEQYFGPGTRLTVT.

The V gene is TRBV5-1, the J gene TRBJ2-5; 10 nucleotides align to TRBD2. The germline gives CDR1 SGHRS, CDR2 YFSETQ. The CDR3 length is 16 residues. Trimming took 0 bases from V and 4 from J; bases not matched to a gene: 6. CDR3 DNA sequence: TGCGCCAGCAGCTTGGCCTCACTAGCGGGACGAGAGACCCAGTACTTC. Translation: CASSLASLAGRETQYF.

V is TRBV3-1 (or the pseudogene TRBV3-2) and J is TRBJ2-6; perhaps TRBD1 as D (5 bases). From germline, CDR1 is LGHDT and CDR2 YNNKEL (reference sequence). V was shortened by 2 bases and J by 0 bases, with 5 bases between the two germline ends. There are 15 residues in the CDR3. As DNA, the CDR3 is TGTGCCAGCAGCCAAAGGGGCTCTGGGGCCAACGTCCTGACTTTC. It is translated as CASSQRGSGANVLTF.

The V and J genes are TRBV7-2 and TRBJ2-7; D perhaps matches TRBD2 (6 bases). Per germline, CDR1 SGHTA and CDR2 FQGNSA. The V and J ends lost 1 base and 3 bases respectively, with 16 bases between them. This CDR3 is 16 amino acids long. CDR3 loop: CASSLDTGAGFYEQYF. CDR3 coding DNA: TGTGCCAGCAGCTTAGATACGGGTGCGGGATTCTACGAGCAGTACTTC. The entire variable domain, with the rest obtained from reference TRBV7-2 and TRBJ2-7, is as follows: GAGVSQSPSNKVTEKGKDVELRCDPISGHTALYWYRQSLGQGLEFLIYFQGNSAPDKSGLPSDRFSAERTGGSVSTLTIQRTQQEDSAVYLCASSLDTGAGFYEQYFGPGTRLTVT.

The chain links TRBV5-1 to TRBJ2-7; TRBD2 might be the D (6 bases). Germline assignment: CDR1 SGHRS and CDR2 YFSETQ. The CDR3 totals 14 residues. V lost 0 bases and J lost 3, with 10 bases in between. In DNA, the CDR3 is TGCGCCAGCAGCTTGGGTCAGGGAGGCTACGAGCAGTACTTC. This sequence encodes CASSLGQGGYEQYF.

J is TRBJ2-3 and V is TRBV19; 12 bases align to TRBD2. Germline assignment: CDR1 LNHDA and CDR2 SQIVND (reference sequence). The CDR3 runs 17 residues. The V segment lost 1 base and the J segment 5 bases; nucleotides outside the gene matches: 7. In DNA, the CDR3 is TGTGCCAGTAGTATAGTCCTAGCGGGGGGGCCCGGAGATACGCAGTATTTT. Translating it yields CASSIVLAGGPGDTQYF. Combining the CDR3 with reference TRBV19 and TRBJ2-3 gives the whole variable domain DGGITQSPKYLFRKEGQNVTLSCEQNLNHDAMYWYRQDPGQGLRLIYYSQIVNDFQKGDIAEGYSVSREKKESFPLTVTSAQKNPTAFYLCASSIVLAGGPGDTQYFGPGTRLTVL.